Listed below are T cell receptor beta chains from one sample, sequenced in a study of T cells in Graves' hyperthyroidism and ophthalmopathy. TCRdb ran MiXCR on the multiplex PCR reads and lists one entry per CDR3 protein. The data hold around 700,000 distinct CDR3 sequences, with around a sixth observed a single time. Material: blood. The receptor source for this set is a woman between 50 and 59 years old with Graves' hyperthyroidism that later progressed to Graves' ophthalmopathy. Each CDR3 is given with its conserved first and last residue. The order of the fields is V gene, clone size, D gene, J gene, CDR3 DNA, CDR3 protein. A D gene is named only where the DNA matches it firmly. Clone size appears in some rows only: once, few, many, or a class for an expanded clone.

TRBV15	NA	TRBD2	TRBJ2-3	TGTGCCACCAGCCCCGGAGCGGGGGGGCGGCCAGATACGCAGTATTTT	CATSPGAGGRPDTQYF
TRBV5-1	few	NA	TRBJ2-4	TGCGCCAGCAGCTTAGAAGGCAAAAACATTCAGTACTTC	CASSLEGKNIQYF
TRBV7-6	NA	NA	TRBJ1-5	TGTGCCAGCAGCTTAAGGAAGGCCATAAACAATCAGCCCCAGCATTTT	CASSLRKAINNQPQHF
TRBV30	many	NA	TRBJ1-2	TGTGCCTGGAGTGCACTTTATGGCTACACCTTC	CAWSALYGYTF
TRBV9	NA	TRBD1	TRBJ1-2	TGTGCCAGCAGCGTAGAAGCCCTGGGACAGGGCTATGGCTACACCTTC	CASSVEALGQGYGYTF
TRBV4-1	NA	NA	TRBJ2-5	TGCGCCAGCAGCCAAGTAGTAGGGGCGGAGACCCAGTACTTC	CASSQVVGAETQYF
TRBV19	NA	NA	TRBJ2-1	TGTGCCAGTAGTATTGGCGGCCTAGAATACAATGAGCAGTTCTTC	CASSIGGLEYNEQFF
TRBV5-6	NA	NA	TRBJ2-1	TGTGCCAGCAGCTTCACAATCCAAGAGGAGGGCGGCACCTACAATGAGCAGTTCTTC	CASSFTIQEEGGTYNEQFF
TRBV5-1	few	NA	TRBJ2-1	TGCGCCAGCACCACCGACGGGGCCTACAATGAGCAGTTCTTC	CASTTDGAYNEQFF
TRBV11-2	many	NA	TRBJ2-7	TGTGCCAGCAGACGGACAGAACTCTACGAGCAGTACTTC	CASRRTELYEQYF
TRBV5-1	many	NA	TRBJ2-2	TGCGCCAGCAAGGTGGTTGGGGCGAACACCGGGGAGCTGTTTTTT	CASKVVGANTGELFF
TRBV4-1	NA	TRBD1	TRBJ2-1	TGCGCCAGCAGCCAACCAAGGGGACAGGTTTCCGACAATGAGCAGTTCTTC	CASSQPRGQVSDNEQFF
TRBV19	NA	TRBD2	TRBJ2-2	TGTGCCAGTACCCCTAGCGGGGCGAACACCGGGGAGCTGTTTTTT	CASTPSGANTGELFF
TRBV6-1	NA	NA	TRBJ2-5	TGTGCCAGCAGACCCGGCCAGGGTCCCCAAGAGACCCAGTACTTC	CASRPGQGPQETQYF
TRBV20-1	few	NA	TRBJ2-7	TGCAGTGCAACCGGGACAAACCCCTACGAGCAGTACTTC	CSATGTNPYEQYF
TRBV19	few	TRBD1	TRBJ2-6	TGTGCCAGTAGTTCGCGGACAGGGGAGTTTGGGGCCAACGTCCTGACTTTC	CASSSRTGEFGANVLTF
TRBV20-1	many	NA	TRBJ1-2	TGCAGTGCTAGATCGGACAGAGGCTATGGCTACACCTTC	CSARSDRGYGYTF
TRBV7-6	NA	TRBD2	TRBJ2-1	TGTGCCAGCAGCTCCCGACGGGGGGGTGATAATGAGCAGTTCTTC	CASSSRRGGDNEQFF
TRBV11-2	few	NA	TRBJ1-4	TGTGCCAGCAGCTTAGAATGGGGGGTCACGGCGGATGAAAAACTGTTTTTT	CASSLEWGVTADEKLFF
TRBV9	NA	TRBD1	TRBJ1-3	TGTGCCAGCAGCCCCCTGACAGGGATTGGAAACACCATATATTTT	CASSPLTGIGNTIYF
TRBV20-1	many	TRBD2	TRBJ2-1	TGCAGTGCTCTCGGGACTAGCGGGGGTTACAATGAGCAGTTCTTC	CSALGTSGGYNEQFF
TRBV5-6	NA	NA	TRBJ1-3	TGTGCCAGCAGCTTGGTGGGGGCCAACTCTGGAAACACCATATATTTT	CASSLVGANSGNTIYF
TRBV5-5	many	TRBD1	TRBJ2-3	TGTGCCAGCAGCTACCGACGAGGGGGCGCAGATACGCAGTATTTT	CASSYRRGGADTQYF
TRBV7-9	many	NA	TRBJ1-1	TGTGCCAGCAGCCCTGAGTTTGAAGCTTTCTTT	CASSPEFEAFF
TRBV10-3	many	NA	TRBJ2-5	TGTGCCATCAGTTCCCGGGACAACCAAGAGACCCAGTACTTC	CAISSRDNQETQYF
TRBV5-6	many	NA	TRBJ2-1	TGTGCCAGCAGCTTGGTTAATAGAAATGAGCAGTTCTTC	CASSLVNRNEQFF
TRBV3-1	many	NA	TRBJ2-6	TGTGCCAGCAGCCACTTTACACGGCCTGATGGGGCCAACGTCCTGACTTTC	CASSHFTRPDGANVLTF
TRBV20-1	many	NA	TRBJ1-1	TGCAGTGCTAGAGATGGTGGGTGGACTGAAGCTTTCTTT	CSARDGGWTEAFF